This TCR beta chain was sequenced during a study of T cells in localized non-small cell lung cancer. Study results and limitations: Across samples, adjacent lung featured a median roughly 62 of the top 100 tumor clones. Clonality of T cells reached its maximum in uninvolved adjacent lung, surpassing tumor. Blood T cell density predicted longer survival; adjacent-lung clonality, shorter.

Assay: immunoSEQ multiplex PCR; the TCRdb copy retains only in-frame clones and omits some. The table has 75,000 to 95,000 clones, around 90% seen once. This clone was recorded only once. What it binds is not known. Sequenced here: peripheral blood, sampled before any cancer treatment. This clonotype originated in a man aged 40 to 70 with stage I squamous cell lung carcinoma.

The CDR3 DNA reads TGTGCCATCAGTGAGGACAAGAGCTATGGCTACACCTTC. Its translation is CAISEDKSYGYTF. V gene TRBV10-3 combines with J gene TRBJ1-2; no reliable D call. This CDR3 spans 13 amino acids. Trimming removed 2 bases from V and 4 bases from J, with 8 bases in between. Per germline, CDR1 ENHRY and CDR2 SYGVKD.